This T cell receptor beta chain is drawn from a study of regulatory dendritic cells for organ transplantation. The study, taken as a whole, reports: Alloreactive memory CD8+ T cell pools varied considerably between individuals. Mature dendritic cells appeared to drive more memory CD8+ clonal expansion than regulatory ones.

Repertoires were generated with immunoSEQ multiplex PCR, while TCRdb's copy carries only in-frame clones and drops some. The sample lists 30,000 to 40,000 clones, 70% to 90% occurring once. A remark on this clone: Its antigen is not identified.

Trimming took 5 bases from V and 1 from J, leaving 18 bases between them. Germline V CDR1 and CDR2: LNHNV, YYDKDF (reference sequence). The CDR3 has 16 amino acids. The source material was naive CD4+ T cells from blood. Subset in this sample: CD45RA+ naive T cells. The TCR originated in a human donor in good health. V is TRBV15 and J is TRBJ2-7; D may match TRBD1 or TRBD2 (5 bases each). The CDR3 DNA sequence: TGTGCCACCAGCGCCACGACGGGACCCCTATCCTACGAGCAGTACTTC. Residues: CATSATTGPLSYEQYF. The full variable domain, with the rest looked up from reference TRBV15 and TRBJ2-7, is DAMVIQNPRYQVTQFGKPVTLSCSQTLNHNVMYWYQQKSSQAPKLLFHYYDKDFNNEADTPDNFQSRRPNTSFCFLDIRSPGLGDTAMYLCATSATTGPLSYEQYFGPGTRLTVT.